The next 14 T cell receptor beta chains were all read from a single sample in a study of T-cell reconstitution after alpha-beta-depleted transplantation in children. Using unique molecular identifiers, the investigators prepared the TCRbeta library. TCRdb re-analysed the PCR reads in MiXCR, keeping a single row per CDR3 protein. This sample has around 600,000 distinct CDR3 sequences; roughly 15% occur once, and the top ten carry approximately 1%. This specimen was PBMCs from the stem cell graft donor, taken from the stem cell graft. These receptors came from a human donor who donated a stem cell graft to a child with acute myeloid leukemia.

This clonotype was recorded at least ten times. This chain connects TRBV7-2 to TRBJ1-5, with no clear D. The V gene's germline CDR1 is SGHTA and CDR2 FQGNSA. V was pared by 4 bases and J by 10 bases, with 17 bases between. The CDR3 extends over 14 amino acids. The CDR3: CASSSDGLISPQHF. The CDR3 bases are TGTGCCAGCAGCTCGGACGGTTTAATCAGCCCCCAGCATTTT.

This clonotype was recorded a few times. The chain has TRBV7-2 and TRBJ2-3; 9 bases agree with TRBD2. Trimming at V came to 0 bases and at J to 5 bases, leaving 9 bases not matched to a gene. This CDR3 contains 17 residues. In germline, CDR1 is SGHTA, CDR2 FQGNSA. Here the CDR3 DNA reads TGTGCCAGCAGCTTAGCTCGCGGTCTAGCGGGGTTAGATACGCAGTATTTT. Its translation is CASSLARGLAGLDTQYF. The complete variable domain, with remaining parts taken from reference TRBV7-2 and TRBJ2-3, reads GAGVSQSPSNKVTEKGKDVELRCDPISGHTALYWYRQSLGQGLEFLIYFQGNSAPDKSGLPSDRFSAERTGGSVSTLTIQRTQQEDSAVYLCASSLARGLAGLDTQYFGPGTRLTVL.

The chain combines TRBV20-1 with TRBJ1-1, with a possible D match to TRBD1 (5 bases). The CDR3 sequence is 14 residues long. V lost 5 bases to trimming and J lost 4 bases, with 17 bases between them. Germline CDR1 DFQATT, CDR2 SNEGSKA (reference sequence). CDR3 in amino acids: CSAPATRDFTEAFF. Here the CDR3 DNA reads TGCAGTGCTCCGGCGACGAGGGACTTCACTGAAGCTTTCTTT.

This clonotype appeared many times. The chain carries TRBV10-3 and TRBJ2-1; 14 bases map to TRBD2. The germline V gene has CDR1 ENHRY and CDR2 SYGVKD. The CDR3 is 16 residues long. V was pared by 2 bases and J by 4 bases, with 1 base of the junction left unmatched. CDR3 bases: TGTGCCATCAGTGAGGGGACTAGCGGGGGATACAATGAGCAGTTCTTC. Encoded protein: CAISEGTSGGYNEQFF.

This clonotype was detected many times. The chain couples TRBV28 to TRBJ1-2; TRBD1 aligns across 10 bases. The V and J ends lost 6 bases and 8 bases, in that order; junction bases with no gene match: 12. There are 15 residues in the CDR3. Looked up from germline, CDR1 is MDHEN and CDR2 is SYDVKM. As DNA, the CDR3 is TGTGCCAGCAGGCGCTCCGGGACAGGGGTCCGAGGCTACACCTTC. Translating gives CASRRSGTGVRGYTF.

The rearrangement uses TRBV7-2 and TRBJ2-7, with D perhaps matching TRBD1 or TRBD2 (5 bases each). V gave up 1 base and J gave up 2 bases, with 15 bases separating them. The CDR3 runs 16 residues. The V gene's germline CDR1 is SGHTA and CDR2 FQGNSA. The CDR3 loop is CASSLGTPGYPYEQYF. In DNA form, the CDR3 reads TGTGCCAGCAGCTTAGGGACTCCAGGGTATCCCTACGAGCAGTACTTC. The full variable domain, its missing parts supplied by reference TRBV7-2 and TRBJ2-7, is GAGVSQSPSNKVTEKGKDVELRCDPISGHTALYWYRQSLGQGLEFLIYFQGNSAPDKSGLPSDRFSAERTGGSVSTLTIQRTQQEDSAVYLCASSLGTPGYPYEQYFGPGTRLTVT.

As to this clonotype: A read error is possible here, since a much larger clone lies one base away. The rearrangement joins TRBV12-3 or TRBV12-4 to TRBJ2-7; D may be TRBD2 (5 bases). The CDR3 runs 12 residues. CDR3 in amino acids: CASSLTGSEQNF. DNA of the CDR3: TGTGCCAGCAGTTTAACGGGGTCCGAGCAGAACTTC.

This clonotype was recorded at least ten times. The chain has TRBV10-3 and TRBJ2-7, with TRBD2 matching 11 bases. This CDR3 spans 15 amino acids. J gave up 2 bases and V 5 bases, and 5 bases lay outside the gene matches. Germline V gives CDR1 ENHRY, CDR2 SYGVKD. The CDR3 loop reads CAISQLAGDPYEQYV. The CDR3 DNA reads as TGTGCCATCAGTCAACTAGCGGGGGACCCCTACGAGCAGTACGTC.

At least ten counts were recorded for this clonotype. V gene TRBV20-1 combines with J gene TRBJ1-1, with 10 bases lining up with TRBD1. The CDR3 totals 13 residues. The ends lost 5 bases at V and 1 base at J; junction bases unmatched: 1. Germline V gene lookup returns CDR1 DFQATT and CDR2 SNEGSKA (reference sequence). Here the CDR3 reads CSAGDRGNTEAFF. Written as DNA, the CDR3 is TGCAGTGCTGGGGACAGGGGGAACACTGAAGCTTTCTTT.

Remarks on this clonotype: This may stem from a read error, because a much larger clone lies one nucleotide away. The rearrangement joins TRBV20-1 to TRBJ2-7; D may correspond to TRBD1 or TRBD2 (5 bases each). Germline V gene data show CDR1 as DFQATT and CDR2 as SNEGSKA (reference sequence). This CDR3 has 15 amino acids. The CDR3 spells CNARGRDRITYEQYF. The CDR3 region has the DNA TGCAATGCTAGAGGTCGGGACCGAATCACCTACGAGCAGTACTTC.

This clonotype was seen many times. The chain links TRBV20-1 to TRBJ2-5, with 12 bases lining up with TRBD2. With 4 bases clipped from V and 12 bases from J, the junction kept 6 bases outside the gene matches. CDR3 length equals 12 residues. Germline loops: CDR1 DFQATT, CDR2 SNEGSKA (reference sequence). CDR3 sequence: CSAISTSGGKYF. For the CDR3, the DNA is TGCAGTGCTATATCGACTAGCGGGGGCAAGTACTTC.

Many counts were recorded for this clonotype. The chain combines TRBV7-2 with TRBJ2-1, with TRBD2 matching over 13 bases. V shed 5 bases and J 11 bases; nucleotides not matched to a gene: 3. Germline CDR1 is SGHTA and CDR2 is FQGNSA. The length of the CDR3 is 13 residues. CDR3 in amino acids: CASSGTSGTQQFF. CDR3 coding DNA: TGTGCCAGCAGCGGGACTAGCGGGACACAGCAGTTCTTC.

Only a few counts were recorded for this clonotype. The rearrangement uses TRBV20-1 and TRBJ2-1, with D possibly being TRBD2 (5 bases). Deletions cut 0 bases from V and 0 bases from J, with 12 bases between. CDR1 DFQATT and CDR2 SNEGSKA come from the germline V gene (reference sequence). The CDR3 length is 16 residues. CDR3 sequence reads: CSAREGSGSSYNEQFF. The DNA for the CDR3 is TGCAGTGCTAGAGAGGGGAGCGGTAGCTCCTACAATGAGCAGTTCTTC.

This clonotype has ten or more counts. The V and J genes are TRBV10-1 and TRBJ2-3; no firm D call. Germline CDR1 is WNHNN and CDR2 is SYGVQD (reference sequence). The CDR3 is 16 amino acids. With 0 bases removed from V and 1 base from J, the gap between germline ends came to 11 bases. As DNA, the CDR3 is TGCGCCAGCAGTGAGTCGAGCACGCTCGGCACAGATACGCAGTATTTT. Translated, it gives CASSESSTLGTDTQYF.